This passage covers 17 T cell receptor beta chains from one sample sequenced in a study of T cell repertoires in cytomegalovirus infection. TCRdb processed the reads anew with MiXCR; each CDR3 protein has one entry. Of about 400,000 distinct CDR3 sequences in the sample, roughly 18% were seen once. Sequences were obtained from PBMCs. These receptors originate from a human donor in good health (CMV status not recorded). Some clones in this sample may be carry-over from other donors' samples.

V is TRBV27 and J is TRBJ1-4; weak D call: TRBD1 (5 bases). The CDR3 consists of 14 residues. Trimming removed 3 bases at V and 1 base at J, with 6 bases between. Germline assignment: CDR1 MNHEY and CDR2 SMNVEV (reference sequence). CDR3 DNA sequence: TGTGCCAGCAGTTTTACAGGAACTAATGAAAAACTGTTTTTT. This translates into CASSFTGTNEKLFF.

At least ten counts were recorded for this clonotype. The chain uses TRBV28 and TRBJ2-5; possible D gene TRBD1, 5 bases. From germline, CDR1 is MDHEN and CDR2 SYDVKM. The CDR3 consists of 15 residues. With 4 bases removed from V and 5 bases from J, the gap between germline ends came to 17 bases. The CDR3 spells CASSSPPAGRETQYF. In DNA, the CDR3 is TGTGCCAGCAGTTCCCCCCCCGCAGGGCGGGAGACCCAGTACTTC.

This clonotype was seen a few times. The chain uses TRBV2 and TRBJ1-2, with D unclear. Trimming pared 3 bases from V and 4 bases from J, leaving 9 bases between. The CDR3 extends over 13 amino acids. Germline loops: CDR1 SNHLY, CDR2 FYNNEI. CDR3 amino acids: CASSEGGTYGYTF. The CDR3 coding sequence is TGTGCCAGCAGTGAGGGCGGCACCTATGGCTACACCTTC.

The rearrangement links TRBV20-1 to TRBJ1-4; TRBD1 matches 7 bases. This CDR3 is 14 amino acids long. Unmatched junction bases numbered 6, after V lost 6 bases and J lost 2 bases. Germline V gives CDR1 DFQATT, CDR2 SNEGSKA (reference sequence). The DNA of the CDR3 is TGCAGTGCGCACTTGGGACAGACTAATGAAAAACTGTTTTTT. This encodes CSAHLGQTNEKLFF.

This clonotype was picked up a small number of times. The genes are TRBV20-1 and TRBJ2-5; D unresolved. There are 14 residues in the CDR3. Germline assignment: CDR1 DFQATT and CDR2 SNEGSKA (reference sequence). Trimming removed 3 bases from V and 5 bases from J, with 16 bases in between. The CDR3 bases are TGCAGTGCTAGCCGTCTGGGCCCTCAGGAGACCCAGTACTTC. This encodes CSASRLGPQETQYF.

The table lists this clonotype with many counts. This chain joins TRBV7-2 and TRBJ2-1, with D possibly matching TRBD2 (6 bases). CDR1 and CDR2 from the germline V gene are SGHTA and FQGNSA. The V gene lost 3 bases and the J gene lost 4 bases, with 19 bases spanning the gap. CDR3 size: 17 residues. The CDR3 sequence is CASSLVGDSLIYNEQFF. DNA for the CDR3: TGTGCCAGCAGCTTGGTTGGGGACTCATTAATTTACAATGAGCAGTTCTTC.

The chain employs TRBV10-3 and TRBJ1-2; D is ambiguous. This CDR3 is built from 13 residues. Trimming shortened V by 2 bases and J by 1 base, and 5 bases separated the two germline ends. Looked up from germline, CDR1 is ENHRY and CDR2 is SYGVKD. CDR3 in amino acids: CAISEGVNYGYTF. DNA of the CDR3: TGTGCCATCAGTGAGGGGGTTAACTATGGCTACACCTTC.

This clonotype was counted a few times. The CDR3 protein is CSASGGGTEAFF. CDR3 in DNA: TGCAGTGCTAGCGGGGGGGGCACTGAAGCTTTCTTT. This rearrangement joins TRBV20-1 to TRBJ1-1; a possible D gene is TRBD1 (5 bases). The V gene lost 3 bases and the J gene lost 4 bases, with 9 bases spanning the gap. The germline CDR1 and CDR2 sequences are DFQATT and SNEGSKA (reference sequence). This CDR3 is built from 12 residues.

There are a few counts of this clonotype. The chain uses TRBV27 and TRBJ2-7; D may be TRBD2 (6 bases). There are 14 residues in the CDR3. From germline, CDR1 is MNHEY and CDR2 SMNVEV (reference sequence). V was trimmed by 4 bases and J by 2 bases, leaving 12 bases between them. CDR3 DNA: TGTGCCAGCAGTTCCCGCCCGGGGGCCTACGAGCAGTACTTC. Its protein product is CASSSRPGAYEQYF.

This clonotype came up many times. CDR3: CASSLEPSRSYEQYF. The DNA for the CDR3 is TGTGCCAGCAGCTTAGAACCCTCCCGTTCCTACGAGCAGTACTTC. The rearrangement links TRBV7-6 to TRBJ2-7; D not certain. Germline values: CDR1 SGHVS, CDR2 FNYEAQ. Deletions cut 1 base from V and 1 base from J, with 11 bases between. The CDR3 loop spans 15 amino acids.

This chain links TRBV5-6 with TRBJ2-5, with 8 bases identical to TRBD1. This CDR3 contains 14 residues. In germline, CDR1 is SGHDT, CDR2 YYEEEE. Germline trimming cut 4 bases from V and 2 bases from J; bases unmatched to any gene: 4. CDR3 coding DNA: TGTGCCAGCAGCGAATGGACAGGGCAAGAGACCCAGTACTTC. The encoded protein is CASSEWTGQETQYF.

This clonotype was detected many times. The chain joins TRBV19 to TRBJ2-2; 7 bases line up with TRBD1. Germline V lookup: CDR1 LNHDA, CDR2 SQIVND (reference sequence). The CDR3 has 16 amino acids. The J segment lost 2 bases and the V segment lost 4 bases, leaving 7 bases of the junction unmatched. The DNA for the CDR3 is TGTGCCAGTAGTACAGGGGGTGGAAGTAACACCGGGGAGCTGTTTTTT. As protein: CASSTGGGSNTGELFF.

This clonotype was observed a few times. The rearrangement links TRBV6-5 to TRBJ2-3, with TRBD2 matching over 8 bases. CDR1 is MNHEY and CDR2 is SVGAGI in the germline V gene. The length of the CDR3 is 17 residues. The trim removed 5 bases at V and 0 bases at J, leaving 10 bases unmatched. In DNA, the CDR3 is TGTGCCAGCAGTCACTTATCCGGGACTAGGAGCACAGATACGCAGTATTTT. Its translation: CASSHLSGTRSTDTQYF.

This clonotype was counted at least ten times. The rearrangement joins TRBV7-2 to TRBJ2-5; D unclear. The ends were cut back, 0 bases at V and 1 base at J, with 9 bases in the middle. The CDR3 runs to 15 residues. From germline, CDR1 is SGHTA and CDR2 FQGNSA. The DNA for the CDR3 is TGTGCCAGCAGCTTAGCGGCAGCGCCCCAAGAGACCCAGTACTTC. Protein product: CASSLAAAPQETQYF. The variable domain in full, completed from reference TRBV7-2 and TRBJ2-5, reads GAGVSQSPSNKVTEKGKDVELRCDPISGHTALYWYRQSLGQGLEFLIYFQGNSAPDKSGLPSDRFSAERTGGSVSTLTIQRTQQEDSAVYLCASSLAAAPQETQYFGPGTRLLVL.

The chain is built from TRBV18 and TRBJ1-2; a weak D match, TRBD1 (6 bases). Germline V gene lookup returns CDR1 KGHSH and CDR2 LQKENI. Trimming pared 5 bases from V and 4 bases from J, leaving 17 bases between. The CDR3 totals 15 residues. CDR3 protein: CASSTSTGKSYGYTF. Written as DNA, the CDR3 is TGTGCCAGCTCAACAAGCACAGGGAAAAGCTATGGCTACACCTTC.

This clonotype has only one observation. The V and J genes are TRBV29-1 and TRBJ2-1; no definite D call. Trimming took 7 bases from V and 5 from J, leaving 18 bases between them. Germline V gene sequence: CDR1 SQVTM, CDR2 ANQGSEA. The CDR3 is 14 residues long. The CDR3 DNA sequence: TGCAGCGCCAGAGGTCACACCTCGCACAATGAGCAGTTCTTC. This sequence encodes CSARGHTSHNEQFF.

The gene calls are TRBV7-2 and TRBJ1-1; D not certain. V lost 0 bases to trimming and J lost 7 bases, with 6 bases between them. The germline CDR1 and CDR2 sequences are SGHTA and FQGNSA. The CDR3 is made up of 12 amino acids. The CDR3 nucleotides read TGTGCCAGCAGCTTAGCCCAGCTTGAAGCTTTCTTT. This gives the protein CASSLAQLEAFF.